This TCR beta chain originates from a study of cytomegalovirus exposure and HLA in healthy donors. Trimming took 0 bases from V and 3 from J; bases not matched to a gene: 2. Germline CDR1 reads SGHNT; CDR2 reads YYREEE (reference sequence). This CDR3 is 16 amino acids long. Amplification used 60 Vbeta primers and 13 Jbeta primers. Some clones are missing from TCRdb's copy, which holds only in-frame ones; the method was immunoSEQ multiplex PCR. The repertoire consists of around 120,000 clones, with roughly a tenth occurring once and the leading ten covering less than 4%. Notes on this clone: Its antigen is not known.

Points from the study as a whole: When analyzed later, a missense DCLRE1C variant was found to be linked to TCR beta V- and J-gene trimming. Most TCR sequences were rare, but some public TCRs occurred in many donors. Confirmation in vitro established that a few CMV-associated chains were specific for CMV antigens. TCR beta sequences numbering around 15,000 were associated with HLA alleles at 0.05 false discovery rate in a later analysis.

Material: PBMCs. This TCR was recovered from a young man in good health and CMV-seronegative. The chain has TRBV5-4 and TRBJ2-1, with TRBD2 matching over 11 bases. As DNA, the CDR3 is TGTGCCAGCAGCTTGGCACTAGCGGGAGACTACAATGAGCAGTTCTTC. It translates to CASSLALAGDYNEQFF.